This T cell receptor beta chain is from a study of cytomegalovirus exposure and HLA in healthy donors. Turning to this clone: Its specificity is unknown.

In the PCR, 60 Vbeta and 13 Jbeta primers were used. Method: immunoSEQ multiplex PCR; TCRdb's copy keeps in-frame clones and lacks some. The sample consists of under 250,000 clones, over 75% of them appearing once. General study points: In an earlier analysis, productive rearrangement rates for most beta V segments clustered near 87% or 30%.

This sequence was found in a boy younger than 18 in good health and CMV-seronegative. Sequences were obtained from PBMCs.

CDR3 in DNA: TGTGCCAGTAGTATTAATTTGGGACAGGGGTATTCACCCCTCCACTTT. It specifies CASSINLGQGYSPLHF. V gene TRBV19 combines with J gene TRBJ1-6; 10 bases agree with TRBD1. The germline gives CDR1 LNHDA, CDR2 SQIVND (reference sequence). V trimming: 3 bases; J trimming: 8 bases; junction bases outside the gene matches: 7. CDR3 length: 16 amino acids.